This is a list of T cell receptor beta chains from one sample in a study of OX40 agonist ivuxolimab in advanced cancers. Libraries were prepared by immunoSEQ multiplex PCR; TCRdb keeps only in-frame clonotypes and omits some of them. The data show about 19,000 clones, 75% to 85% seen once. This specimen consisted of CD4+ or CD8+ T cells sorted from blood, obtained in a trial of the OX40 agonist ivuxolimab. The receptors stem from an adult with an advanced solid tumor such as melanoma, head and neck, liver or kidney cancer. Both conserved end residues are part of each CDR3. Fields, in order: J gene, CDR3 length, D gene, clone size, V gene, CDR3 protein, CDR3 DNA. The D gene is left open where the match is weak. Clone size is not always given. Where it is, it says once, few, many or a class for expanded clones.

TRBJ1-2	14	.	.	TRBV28	CASSFATVYYGYTF	TGTGCCAGCAGTTTCGCGACAGTATACTATGGCTACACCTTC
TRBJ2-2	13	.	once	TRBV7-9	CASSLGGTGELFF	TGTGCCAGCAGCTTAGGGGGAACCGGGGAGCTGTTTTTT
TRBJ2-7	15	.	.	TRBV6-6	CASSPVKNGIYEQYF	TGTGCCAGCAGTCCTGTTAAGAACGGAATCTACGAGCAGTACTTC
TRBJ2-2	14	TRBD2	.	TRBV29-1	CSVGWTSIEGELFF	TGCAGCGTTGGATGGACTAGCATCGAGGGGGAGCTGTTTTTT
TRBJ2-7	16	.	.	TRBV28	CASSFWGVPSSYEQYF	TGTGCCAGCAGTTTCTGGGGGGTCCCGAGCTCCTACGAGCAGTACTTC
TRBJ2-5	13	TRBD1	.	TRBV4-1	CASSTGGQETQYF	TGCGCCAGCAGCACAGGGGGTCAAGAGACCCAGTACTTC
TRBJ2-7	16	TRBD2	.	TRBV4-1	CASSQAGLAVPYEQYF	TGCGCCAGCAGCCAAGCGGGACTAGCGGTACCCTACGAGCAGTACTTC
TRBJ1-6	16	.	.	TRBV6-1	CASSESSRRTNSPLHF	TGTGCCAGCAGTGAATCTAGCAGGCGAACCAATTCACCCCTCCACTTT
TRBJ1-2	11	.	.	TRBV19	CASTYNYGYTF	TGTGCCAGTACCTATAACTATGGCTACACCTTC
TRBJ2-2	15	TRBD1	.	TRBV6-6	CASSLQGARTGELFF	TGTGCCAGCAGCCTACAGGGGGCCAGGACCGGGGAGCTGTTTTTT
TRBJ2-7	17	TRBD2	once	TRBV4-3	CASSPGTRLYLRGEQYF	TGCGCCAGCAGCCCTGGGACTAGACTTTATCTAAGGGGCGAGCAGTACTTC
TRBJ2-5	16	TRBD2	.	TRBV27	CASSTDIAGGRETQYF	TGTGCCAGCAGTACTGACATAGCGGGGGGGCGCGAGACCCAGTACTTC